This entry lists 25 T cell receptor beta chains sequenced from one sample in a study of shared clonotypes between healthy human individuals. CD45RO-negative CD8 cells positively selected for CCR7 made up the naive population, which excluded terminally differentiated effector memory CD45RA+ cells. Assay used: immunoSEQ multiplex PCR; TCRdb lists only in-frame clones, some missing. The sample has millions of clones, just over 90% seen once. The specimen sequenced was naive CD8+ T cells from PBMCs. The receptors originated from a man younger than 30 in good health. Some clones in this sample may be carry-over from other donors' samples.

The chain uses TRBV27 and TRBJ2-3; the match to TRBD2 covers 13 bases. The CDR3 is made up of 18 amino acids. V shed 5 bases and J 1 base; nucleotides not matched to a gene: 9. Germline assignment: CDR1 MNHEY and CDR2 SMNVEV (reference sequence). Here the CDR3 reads CASSQLAGGPLGTDTQYF. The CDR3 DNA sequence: TGTGCCAGCAGTCAACTAGCGGGAGGGCCTCTCGGCACAGATACGCAGTATTTT.

CDR3 DNA sequence: TGCGCCAGCAGCCATCCCCACGGGCAGGCCGAGTACGAGCAGTACTTC. Encoded protein: CASSHPHGQAEYEQYF. This sequence joins TRBV4-1 and TRBJ2-7; D gene ambiguous. CDR3 length: 16 amino acids. V lost 3 bases and J 4 bases, leaving 19 bases between the germline ends. Germline V gene lookup returns CDR1 MGHRA and CDR2 YSYEKL.

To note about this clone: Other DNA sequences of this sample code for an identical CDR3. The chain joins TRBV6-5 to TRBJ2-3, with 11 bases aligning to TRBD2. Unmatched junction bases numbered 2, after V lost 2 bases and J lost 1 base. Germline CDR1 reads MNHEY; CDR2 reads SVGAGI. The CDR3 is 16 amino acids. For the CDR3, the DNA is TGTGCCAGCAGTTACACTAGCGGGAGCGGCACAGATACGCAGTATTTT. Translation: CASSYTSGSGTDTQYF.

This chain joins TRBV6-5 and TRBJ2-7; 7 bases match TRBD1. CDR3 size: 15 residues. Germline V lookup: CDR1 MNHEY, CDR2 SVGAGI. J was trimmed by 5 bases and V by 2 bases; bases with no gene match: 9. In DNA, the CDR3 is TGTGCCAGCAGTTACCTAGGGGGCCCTTCGAACGAGCAGTACTTC. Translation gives CASSYLGGPSNEQYF.

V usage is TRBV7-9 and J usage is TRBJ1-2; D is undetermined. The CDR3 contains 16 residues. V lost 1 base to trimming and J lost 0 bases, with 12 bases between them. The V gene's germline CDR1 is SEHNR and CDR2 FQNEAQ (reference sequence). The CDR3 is CASSLDAGGANYGYTF. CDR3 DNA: TGTGCCAGCAGCTTAGATGCAGGAGGCGCTAACTATGGCTACACCTTC. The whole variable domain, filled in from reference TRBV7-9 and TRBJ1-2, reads DTGVSQNPRHKITKRGQNVTFRCDPISEHNRLYWYRQTLGQGPEFLTYFQNEAQLEKSRLLSDRFSAERPKGSFSTLEIQRTEQGDSAMYLCASSLDAGGANYGYTFGSGTRLTVV.

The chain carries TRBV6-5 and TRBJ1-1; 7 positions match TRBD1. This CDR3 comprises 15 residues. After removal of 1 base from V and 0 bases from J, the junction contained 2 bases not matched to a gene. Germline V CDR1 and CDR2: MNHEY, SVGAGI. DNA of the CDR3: TGTGCCAGCAGTTACTTCGGGACAGTGAACACTGAAGCTTTCTTT. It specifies CASSYFGTVNTEAFF.

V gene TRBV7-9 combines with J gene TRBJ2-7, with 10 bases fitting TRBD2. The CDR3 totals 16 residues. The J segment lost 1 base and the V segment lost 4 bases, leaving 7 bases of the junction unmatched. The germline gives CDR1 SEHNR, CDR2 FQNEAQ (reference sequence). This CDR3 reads CASSSDGLAASYEQYF. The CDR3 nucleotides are TGTGCCAGCAGCTCAGACGGACTAGCGGCATCCTACGAGCAGTACTTC.

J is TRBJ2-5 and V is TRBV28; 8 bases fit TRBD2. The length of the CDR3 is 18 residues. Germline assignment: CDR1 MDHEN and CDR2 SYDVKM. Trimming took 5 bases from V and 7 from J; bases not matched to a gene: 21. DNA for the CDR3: TGTGCCAGCAGTCTCCCGGGGGGGTCCAGCGGGGACGTGTGGACCCAGTACTTC. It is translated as CASSLPGGSSGDVWTQYF.

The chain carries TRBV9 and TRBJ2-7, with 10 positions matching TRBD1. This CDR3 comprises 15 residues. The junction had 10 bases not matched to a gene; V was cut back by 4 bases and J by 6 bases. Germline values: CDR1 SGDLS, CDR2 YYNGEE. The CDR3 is CASSPGTGVLREQYF. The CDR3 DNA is TGTGCCAGCAGCCCCGGGACAGGGGTATTGCGCGAGCAGTACTTC.

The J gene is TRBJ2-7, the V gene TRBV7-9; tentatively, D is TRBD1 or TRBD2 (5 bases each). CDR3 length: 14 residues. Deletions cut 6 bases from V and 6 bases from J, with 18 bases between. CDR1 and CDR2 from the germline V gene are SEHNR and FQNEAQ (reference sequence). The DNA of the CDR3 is TGTGCCAGCAGACGGCCCGGGCCCGGGACCGAGCAGTACTTC. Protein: CASRRPGPGTEQYF. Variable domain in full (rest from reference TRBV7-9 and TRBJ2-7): DTGVSQNPRHKITKRGQNVTFRCDPISEHNRLYWYRQTLGQGPEFLTYFQNEAQLEKSRLLSDRFSAERPKGSFSTLEIQRTEQGDSAMYLCASRRPGPGTEQYFGPGTRLTVT.

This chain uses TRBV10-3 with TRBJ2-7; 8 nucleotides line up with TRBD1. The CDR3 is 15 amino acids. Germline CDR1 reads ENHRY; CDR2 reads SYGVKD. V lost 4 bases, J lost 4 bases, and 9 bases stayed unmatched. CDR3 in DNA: TGTGCCATCAGTGGCCTATTGACAGGGGTGTACGAGCAGTACTTC. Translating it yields CAISGLLTGVYEQYF.

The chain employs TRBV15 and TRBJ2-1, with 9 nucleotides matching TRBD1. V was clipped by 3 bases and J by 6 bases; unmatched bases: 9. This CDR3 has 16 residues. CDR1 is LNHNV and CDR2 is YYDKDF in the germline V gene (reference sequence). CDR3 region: CATSRVGQGRGNEQFF. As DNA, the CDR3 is TGTGCCACCAGCAGGGTGGGACAGGGTAGGGGCAATGAGCAGTTCTTC.

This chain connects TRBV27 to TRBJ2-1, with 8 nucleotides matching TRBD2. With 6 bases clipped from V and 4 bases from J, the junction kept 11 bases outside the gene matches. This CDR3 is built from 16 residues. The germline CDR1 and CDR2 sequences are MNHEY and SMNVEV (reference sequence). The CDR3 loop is CASRYTTSGFYNEQFF. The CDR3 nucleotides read TGTGCCAGCAGGTATACTACTAGCGGATTTTACAATGAGCAGTTCTTC.

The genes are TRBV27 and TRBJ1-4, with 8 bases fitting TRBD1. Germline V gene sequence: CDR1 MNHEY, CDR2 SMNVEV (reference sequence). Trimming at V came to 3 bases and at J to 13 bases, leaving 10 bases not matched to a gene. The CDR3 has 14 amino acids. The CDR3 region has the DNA TGTGCCAGCAGTTTGCAGGGGGCGAGGGGAAGACTGTTTTTT. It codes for CASSLQGARGRLFF.

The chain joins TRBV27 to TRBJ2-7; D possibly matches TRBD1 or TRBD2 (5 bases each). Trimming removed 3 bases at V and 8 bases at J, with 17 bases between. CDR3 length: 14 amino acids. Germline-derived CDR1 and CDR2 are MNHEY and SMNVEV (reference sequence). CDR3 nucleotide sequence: TGTGCCAGCAGTTTCGCCGGGACCCCCGGACAGCAGTACTTC. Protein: CASSFAGTPGQQYF.

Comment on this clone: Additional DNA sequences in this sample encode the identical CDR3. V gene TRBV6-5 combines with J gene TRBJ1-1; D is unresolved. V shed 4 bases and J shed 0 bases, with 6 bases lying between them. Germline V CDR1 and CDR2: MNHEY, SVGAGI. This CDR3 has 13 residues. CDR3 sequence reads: CASSLAVNTEAFF. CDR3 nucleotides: TGTGCCAGCAGTTTGGCGGTGAACACTGAAGCTTTCTTT.

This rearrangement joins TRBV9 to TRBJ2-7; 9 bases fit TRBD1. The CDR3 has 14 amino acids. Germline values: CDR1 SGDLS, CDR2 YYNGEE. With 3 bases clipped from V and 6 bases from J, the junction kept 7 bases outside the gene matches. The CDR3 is CASSDRDREGEQYF. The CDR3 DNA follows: TGTGCCAGCAGCGACCGGGACAGGGAAGGCGAGCAGTACTTC. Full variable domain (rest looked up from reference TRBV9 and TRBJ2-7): DSGVTQTPKHLITATGQRVTLRCSPRSGDLSVYWYQQSLDQGLQFLIQYYNGEERAKGNILERFSAQQFPDLHSELNLSSLELGDSALYFCASSDRDREGEQYFGPGTRLTVT.

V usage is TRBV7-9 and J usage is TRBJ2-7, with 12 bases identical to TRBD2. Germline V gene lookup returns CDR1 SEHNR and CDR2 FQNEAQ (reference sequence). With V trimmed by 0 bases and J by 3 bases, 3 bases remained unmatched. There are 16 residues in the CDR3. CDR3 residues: CASSLATSGRFYEQYF. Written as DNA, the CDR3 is TGTGCCAGCAGCTTAGCCACTAGCGGGAGGTTCTACGAGCAGTACTTC.

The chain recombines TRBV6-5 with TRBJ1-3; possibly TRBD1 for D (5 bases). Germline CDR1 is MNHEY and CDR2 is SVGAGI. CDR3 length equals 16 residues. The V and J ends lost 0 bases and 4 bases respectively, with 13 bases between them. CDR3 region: CASSYSRPGYGNTIYF. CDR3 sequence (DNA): TGTGCCAGCAGTTACTCGAGGCCAGGGTACGGAAACACCATATATTTT.

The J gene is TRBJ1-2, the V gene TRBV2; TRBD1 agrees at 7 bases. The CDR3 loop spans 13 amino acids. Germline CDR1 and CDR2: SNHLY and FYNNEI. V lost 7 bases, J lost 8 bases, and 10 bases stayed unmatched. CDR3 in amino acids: CASTRTGLTGYTF. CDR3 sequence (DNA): TGTGCCAGCACCAGGACAGGCCTTACGGGCTACACCTTC.

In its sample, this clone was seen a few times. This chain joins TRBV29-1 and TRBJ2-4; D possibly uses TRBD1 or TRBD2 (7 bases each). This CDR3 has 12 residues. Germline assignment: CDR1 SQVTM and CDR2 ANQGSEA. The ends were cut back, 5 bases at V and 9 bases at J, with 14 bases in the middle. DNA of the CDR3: TGCAGCGTTCTTACAGGGGAGGGCATTCAGTACTTC. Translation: CSVLTGEGIQYF.

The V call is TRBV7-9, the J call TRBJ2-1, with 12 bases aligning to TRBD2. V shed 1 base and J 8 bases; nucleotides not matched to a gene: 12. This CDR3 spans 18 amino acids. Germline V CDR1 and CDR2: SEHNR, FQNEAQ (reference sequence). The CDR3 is CASSLGVRLAGGRDEQFF. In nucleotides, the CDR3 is TGTGCCAGCAGCTTAGGAGTGAGGCTAGCGGGAGGGCGCGATGAGCAGTTCTTC.

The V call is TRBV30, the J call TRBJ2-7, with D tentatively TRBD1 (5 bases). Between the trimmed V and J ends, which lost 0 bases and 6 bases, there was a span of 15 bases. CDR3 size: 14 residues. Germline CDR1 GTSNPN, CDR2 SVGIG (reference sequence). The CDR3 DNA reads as TGTGCCTGGAGTGTAGGGGCAGGACGCGCCGAGCAGTACTTC. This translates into CAWSVGAGRAEQYF.

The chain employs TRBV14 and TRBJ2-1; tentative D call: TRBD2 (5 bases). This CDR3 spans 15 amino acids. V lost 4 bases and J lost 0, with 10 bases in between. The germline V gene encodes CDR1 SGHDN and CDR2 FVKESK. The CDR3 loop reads CASSRGPSSYNEQFF. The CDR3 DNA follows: TGTGCCAGCAGCCGAGGGCCGAGCTCCTACAATGAGCAGTTCTTC.

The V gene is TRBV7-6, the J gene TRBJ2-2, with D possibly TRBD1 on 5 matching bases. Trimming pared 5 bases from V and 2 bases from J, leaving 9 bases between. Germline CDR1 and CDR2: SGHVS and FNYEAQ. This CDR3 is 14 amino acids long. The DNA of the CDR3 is TGTGCCAGCAGCCCCGACAGTAACACCGGGGAGCTGTTTTTT. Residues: CASSPDSNTGELFF.